The source of this T cell receptor beta chain is a study of T-cell reconstitution after alpha-beta-depleted transplantation in children. Germline V gives CDR1 SGHRS, CDR2 YFSETQ. CDR3 length: 16 amino acids. J gave up 3 bases and V 4 bases, and 8 bases lay outside the gene matches. Library preparation (for TCRbeta) was performed with unique molecular identifiers. Each CDR3 protein is one row after TCRdb ran MiXCR on the PCR reads. Among roughly 500,000 distinct CDR3 sequences listed, about 33% were seen once. This clonotype was sampled from a human donor who donated a stem cell graft to a child with aplastic anemia. The sample in question was PBMCs from the stem cell graft donor, obtained from the stem cell graft. J is TRBJ2-3 and V is TRBV5-1; 10 nucleotides align to TRBD1. CDR3 nucleotide sequence: TGCGCCAGCAGCCCTCCGGGACAGGGGTTGACAGATACGCAGTATTTT. Protein: CASSPPGQGLTDTQYF.